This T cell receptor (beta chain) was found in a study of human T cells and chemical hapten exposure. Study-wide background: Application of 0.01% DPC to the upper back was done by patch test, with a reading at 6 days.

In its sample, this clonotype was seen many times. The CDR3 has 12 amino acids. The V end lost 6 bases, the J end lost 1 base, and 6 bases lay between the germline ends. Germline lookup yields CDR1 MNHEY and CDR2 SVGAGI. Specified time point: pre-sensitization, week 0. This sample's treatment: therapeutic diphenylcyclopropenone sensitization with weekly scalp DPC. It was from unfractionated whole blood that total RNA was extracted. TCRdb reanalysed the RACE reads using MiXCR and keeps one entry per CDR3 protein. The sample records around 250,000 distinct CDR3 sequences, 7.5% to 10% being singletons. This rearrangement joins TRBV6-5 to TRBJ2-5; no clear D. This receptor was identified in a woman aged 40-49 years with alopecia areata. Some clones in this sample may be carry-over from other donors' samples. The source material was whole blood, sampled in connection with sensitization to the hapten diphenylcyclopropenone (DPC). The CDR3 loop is CASRKSQETQYF. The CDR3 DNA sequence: TGTGCCAGCAGGAAGAGCCAAGAGACCCAGTACTTC.